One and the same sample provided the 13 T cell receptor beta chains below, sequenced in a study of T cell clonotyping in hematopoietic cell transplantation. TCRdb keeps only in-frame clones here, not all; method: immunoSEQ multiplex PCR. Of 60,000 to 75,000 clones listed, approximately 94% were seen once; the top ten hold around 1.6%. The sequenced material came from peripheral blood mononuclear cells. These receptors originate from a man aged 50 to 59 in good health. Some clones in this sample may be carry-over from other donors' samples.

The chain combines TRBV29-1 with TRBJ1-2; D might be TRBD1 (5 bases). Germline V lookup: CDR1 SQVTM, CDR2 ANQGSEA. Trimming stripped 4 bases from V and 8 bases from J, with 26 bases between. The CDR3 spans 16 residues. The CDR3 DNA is TGCAGCGTTGCCCTCCCTGGAGGGAGGGGCCCGGTAGGCTACACCTTC. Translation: CSVALPGGRGPVGYTF. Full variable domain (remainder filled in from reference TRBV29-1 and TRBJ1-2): SAVISQKPSRDICQRGTSLTIQCQVDSQVTMMFWYRQQPGQSLTLIATANQGSEATYESGFVIDKFPISRPNLTFSTLTVSNMSPEDSSIYLCSVALPGGRGPVGYTFGSGTRLTVV.

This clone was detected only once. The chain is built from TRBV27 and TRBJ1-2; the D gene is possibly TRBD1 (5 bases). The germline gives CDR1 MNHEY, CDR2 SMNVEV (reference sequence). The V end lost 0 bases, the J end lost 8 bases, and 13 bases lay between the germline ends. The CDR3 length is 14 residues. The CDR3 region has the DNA TGTGCCAGCAGTTTATCGAGGGGCCTGGCCGGCTACACCTTC. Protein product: CASSLSRGLAGYTF.

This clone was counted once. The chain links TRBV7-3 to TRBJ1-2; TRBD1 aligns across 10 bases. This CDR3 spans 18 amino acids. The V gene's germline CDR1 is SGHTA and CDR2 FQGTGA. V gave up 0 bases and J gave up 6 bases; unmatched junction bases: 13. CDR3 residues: CASSLTRQGATNYDGYTF. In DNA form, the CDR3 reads TGTGCCAGCAGCTTAACGCGACAGGGGGCTACGAACTATGATGGCTACACCTTC.

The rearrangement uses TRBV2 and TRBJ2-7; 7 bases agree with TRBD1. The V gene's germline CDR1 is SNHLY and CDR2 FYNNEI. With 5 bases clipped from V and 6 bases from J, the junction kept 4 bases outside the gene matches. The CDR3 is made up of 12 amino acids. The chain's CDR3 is CASSNDRAEQYF. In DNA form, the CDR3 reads TGTGCCAGCAGTAACGACAGGGCCGAGCAGTACTTC.

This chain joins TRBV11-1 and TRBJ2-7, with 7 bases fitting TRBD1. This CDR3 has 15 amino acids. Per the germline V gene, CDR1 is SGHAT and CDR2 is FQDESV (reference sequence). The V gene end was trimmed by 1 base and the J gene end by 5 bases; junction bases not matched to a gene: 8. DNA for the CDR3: TGTGCCAGCAGCTTAGAGCCAGGGGGAATCCACGAGCAGTACTTC. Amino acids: CASSLEPGGIHEQYF.

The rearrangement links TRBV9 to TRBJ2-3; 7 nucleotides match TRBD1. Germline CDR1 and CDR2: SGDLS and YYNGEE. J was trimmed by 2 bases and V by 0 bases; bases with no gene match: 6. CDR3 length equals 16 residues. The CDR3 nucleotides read TGTGCCAGCAGCGTAGCGGGACAGCCACCCACAGATACGCAGTATTTT. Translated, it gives CASSVAGQPPTDTQYF.

The CDR3 region is CASSSRQGYQPQHF. For the CDR3, the DNA is TGTGCCAGCAGTTCCCGACAGGGATATCAGCCCCAGCATTTT. The chain links TRBV27 to TRBJ1-5, with TRBD1 matching over 7 bases. CDR3 length: 14 residues. Trimming at V came to 4 bases and at J to 5 bases, leaving 5 bases not matched to a gene. CDR1 and CDR2 from the germline V gene are MNHEY and SMNVEV (reference sequence).

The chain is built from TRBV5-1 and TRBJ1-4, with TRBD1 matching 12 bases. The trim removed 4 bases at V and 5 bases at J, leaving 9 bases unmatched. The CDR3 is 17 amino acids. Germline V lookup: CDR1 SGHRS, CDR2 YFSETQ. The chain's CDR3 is CASSPGQGAGGNEKLFF. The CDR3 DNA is TGCGCCAGCAGCCCGGGACAGGGGGCCGGGGGGAATGAAAAACTGTTTTTT.

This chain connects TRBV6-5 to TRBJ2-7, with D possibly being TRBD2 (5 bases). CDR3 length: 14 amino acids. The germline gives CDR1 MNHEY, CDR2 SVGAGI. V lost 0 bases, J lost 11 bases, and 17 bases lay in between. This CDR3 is CASSYSELQERKYF. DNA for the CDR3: TGTGCCAGCAGTTACTCTGAGTTGCAGGAGCGGAAGTACTTC.

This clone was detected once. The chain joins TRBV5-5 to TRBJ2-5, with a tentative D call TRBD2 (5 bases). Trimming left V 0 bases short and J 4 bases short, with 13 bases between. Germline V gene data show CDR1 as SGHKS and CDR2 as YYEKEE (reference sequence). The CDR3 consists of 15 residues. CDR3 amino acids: CASSLAGVRLETQYF. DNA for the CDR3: TGTGCCAGCAGCTTGGCCGGGGTTCGCCTAGAGACCCAGTACTTC. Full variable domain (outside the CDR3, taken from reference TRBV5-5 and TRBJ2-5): DAGVTQSPTHLIKTRGQQVTLRCSPISGHKSVSWYQQVLGQGPQFIFQYYEKEERGRGNFPDRFSARQFPNYSSELNVNALLLGDSALYLCASSLAGVRLETQYFGPGTRLLVL.

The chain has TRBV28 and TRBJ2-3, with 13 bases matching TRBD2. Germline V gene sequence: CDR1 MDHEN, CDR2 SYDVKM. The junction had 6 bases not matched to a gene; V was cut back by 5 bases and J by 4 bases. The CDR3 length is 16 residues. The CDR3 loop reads CASSLPGLAGADTQYF. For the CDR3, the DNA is TGTGCCAGCAGTCTCCCCGGACTAGCGGGAGCAGATACGCAGTATTTT.

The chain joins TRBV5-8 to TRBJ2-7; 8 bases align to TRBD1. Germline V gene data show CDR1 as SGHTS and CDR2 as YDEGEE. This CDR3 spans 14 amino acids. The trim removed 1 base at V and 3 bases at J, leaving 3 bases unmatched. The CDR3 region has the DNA TGTGCCAGCAGCTTGTACAGGGGGTTCTACGAGCAGTACTTC. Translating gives CASSLYRGFYEQYF.

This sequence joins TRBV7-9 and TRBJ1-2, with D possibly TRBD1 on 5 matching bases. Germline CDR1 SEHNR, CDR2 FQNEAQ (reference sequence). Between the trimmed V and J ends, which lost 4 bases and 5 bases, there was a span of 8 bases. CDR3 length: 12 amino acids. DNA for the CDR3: TGTGCCAGCAGCTCGACAGAATATGGCTACACCTTC. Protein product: CASSSTEYGYTF.